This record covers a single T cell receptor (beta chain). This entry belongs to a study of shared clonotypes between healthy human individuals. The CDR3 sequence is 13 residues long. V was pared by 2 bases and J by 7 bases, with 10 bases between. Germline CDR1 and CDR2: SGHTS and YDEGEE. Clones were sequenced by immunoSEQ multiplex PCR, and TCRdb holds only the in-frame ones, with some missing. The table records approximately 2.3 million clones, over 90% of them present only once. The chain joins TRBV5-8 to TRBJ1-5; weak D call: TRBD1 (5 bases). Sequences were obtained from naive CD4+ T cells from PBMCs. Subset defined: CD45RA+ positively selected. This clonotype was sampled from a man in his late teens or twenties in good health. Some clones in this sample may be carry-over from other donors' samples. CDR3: CASSLMRDQPQHF. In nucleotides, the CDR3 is TGTGCCAGCAGCTTAATGAGGGACCAGCCCCAGCATTTT.